The sequence of this T cell receptor (beta chain) was determined in a study of neurological immune-mediated disorders. Study conclusions and caveats: Expanded clones shared no CDR3 amino acid sequences across subjects, suggesting private repertoires in all groups.

The CDR3 is 14 amino acids. The V end was cut by 5 bases, the J end by 0 bases, with 11 bases between. Germline V gives CDR1 LNHNV, CDR2 YYDKDF (reference sequence). Healthy control participants comprised blood bank volunteers in Maryland, USA. The unsorted libraries were produced from 2 million PBMCs held at -80 C. Many counts were recorded for this clonotype. Its antigen remains unidentified. Synthesis of cDNA was carried out by template-switch 5'RACE. The reaction used 10-nucleotide random UMIs. TCRdb analysed the 5' RACE reads with MiXCR anew, one entry per CDR3 protein. The sample contains about 28,000 distinct CDR3 sequences, roughly 6.7% of which appear only once.

This rearrangement joins TRBV15 to TRBJ2-7; D is ambiguous. This sequence was found in a woman between 45 and 60 years old in good health. Sequencing input: PBMCs. The CDR3 spells CATSHPRSSYEQYF. The DNA of the CDR3 is TGTGCCACCAGCCACCCTAGGAGCTCCTACGAGCAGTACTTC. Combining the CDR3 with reference TRBV15 and TRBJ2-7 gives the whole variable domain DAMVIQNPRYQVTQFGKPVTLSCSQTLNHNVMYWYQQKSSQAPKLLFHYYDKDFNNEADTPDNFQSRRPNTSFCFLDIRSPGLGDTAMYLCATSHPRSSYEQYFGPGTRLTVT.